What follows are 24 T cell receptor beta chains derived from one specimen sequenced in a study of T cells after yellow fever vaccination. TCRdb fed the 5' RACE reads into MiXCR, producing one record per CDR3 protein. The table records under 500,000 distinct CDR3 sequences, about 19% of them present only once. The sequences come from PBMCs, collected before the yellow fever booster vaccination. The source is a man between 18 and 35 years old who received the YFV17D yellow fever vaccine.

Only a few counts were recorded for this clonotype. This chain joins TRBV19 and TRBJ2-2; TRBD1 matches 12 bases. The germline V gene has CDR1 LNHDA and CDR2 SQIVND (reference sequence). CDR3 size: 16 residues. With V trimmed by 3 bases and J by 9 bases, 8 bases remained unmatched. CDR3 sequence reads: CASSIPGTGGYRELFF. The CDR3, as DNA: TGTGCCAGTAGTATCCCCGGGACAGGGGGCTACCGGGAGCTGTTTTTT. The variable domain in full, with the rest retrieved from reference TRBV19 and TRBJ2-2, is DGGITQSPKYLFRKEGQNVTLSCEQNLNHDAMYWYRQDPGQGLRLIYYSQIVNDFQKGDIAEGYSVSREKKESFPLTVTSAQKNPTAFYLCASSIPGTGGYRELFFGEGSRLTVL.

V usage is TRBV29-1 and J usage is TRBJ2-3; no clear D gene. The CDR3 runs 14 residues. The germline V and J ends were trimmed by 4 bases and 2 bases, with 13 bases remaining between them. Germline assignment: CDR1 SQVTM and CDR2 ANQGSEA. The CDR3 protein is CSVGAQPNTDTQYF. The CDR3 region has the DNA TGCAGCGTTGGAGCACAGCCTAACACAGATACGCAGTATTTT.

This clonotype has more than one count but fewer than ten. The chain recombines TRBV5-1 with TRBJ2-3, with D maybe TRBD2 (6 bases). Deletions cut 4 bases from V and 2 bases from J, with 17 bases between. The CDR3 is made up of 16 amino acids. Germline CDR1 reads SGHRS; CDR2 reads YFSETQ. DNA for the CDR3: TGCGCCAGCAGCCCAGCGTCGGGAGCATACACAGATACGCAGTATTTT. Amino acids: CASSPASGAYTDTQYF. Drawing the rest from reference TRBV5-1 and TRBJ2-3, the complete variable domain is KAGVTQTPRYLIKTRGQQVTLSCSPISGHRSVSWYQQTPGQGLQFLFEYFSETQRNKGNFPGRFSGRQFSNSRSEMNVSTLELGDSALYLCASSPASGAYTDTQYFGPGTRLTVL.

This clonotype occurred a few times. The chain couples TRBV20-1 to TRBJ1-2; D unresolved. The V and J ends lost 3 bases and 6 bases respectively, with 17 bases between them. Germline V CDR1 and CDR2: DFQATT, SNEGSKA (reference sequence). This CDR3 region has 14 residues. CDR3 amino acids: CSASDLIAGNGYTF. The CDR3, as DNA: TGCAGTGCTAGTGACTTGATTGCGGGCAATGGCTACACCTTC.

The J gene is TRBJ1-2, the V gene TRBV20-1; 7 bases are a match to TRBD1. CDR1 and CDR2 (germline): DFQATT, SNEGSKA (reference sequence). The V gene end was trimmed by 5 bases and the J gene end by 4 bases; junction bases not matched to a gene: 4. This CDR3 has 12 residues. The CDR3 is CSARRGLYGYTF. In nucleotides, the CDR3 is TGCAGTGCTCGGAGGGGGCTCTATGGCTACACCTTC.

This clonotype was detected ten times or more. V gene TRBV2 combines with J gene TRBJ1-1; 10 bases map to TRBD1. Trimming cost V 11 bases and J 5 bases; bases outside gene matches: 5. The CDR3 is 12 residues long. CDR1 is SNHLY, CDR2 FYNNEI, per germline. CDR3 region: CAGRTGGTEAFF. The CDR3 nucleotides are TGTGCCGGACGGACAGGGGGGACTGAAGCTTTCTTT.

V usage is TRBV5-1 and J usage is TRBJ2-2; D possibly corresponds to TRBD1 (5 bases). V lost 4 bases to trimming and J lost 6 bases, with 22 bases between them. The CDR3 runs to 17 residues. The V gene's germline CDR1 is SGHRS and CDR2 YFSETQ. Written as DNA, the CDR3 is TGCGCCAGCAGCCGAATTCCGGAACAGGAGATGTCCGGGGAGCTGTTTTTT. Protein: CASSRIPEQEMSGELFF.

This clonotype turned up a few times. Here the CDR3 reads CASRTGGEVGTEAFF. The CDR3, as DNA: TGTGCCAGCAGAACAGGGGGTGAAGTTGGTACTGAAGCTTTCTTT. V gene TRBV5-4 combines with J gene TRBJ1-1; 8 nucleotides line up with TRBD1. The length of the CDR3 is 15 residues. J lost 5 bases, V lost 5 bases, and 11 bases had no gene match. Germline CDR1 is SGHNT and CDR2 is YYREEE (reference sequence).

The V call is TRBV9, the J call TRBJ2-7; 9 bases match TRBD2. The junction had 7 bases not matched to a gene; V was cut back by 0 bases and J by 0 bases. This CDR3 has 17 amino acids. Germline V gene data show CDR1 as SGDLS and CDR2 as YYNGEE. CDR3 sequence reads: CASSVASGGRSSYEQYV. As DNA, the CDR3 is TGTGCCAGCAGCGTAGCAAGCGGGGGGCGAAGCTCCTACGAGCAGTACGTC.

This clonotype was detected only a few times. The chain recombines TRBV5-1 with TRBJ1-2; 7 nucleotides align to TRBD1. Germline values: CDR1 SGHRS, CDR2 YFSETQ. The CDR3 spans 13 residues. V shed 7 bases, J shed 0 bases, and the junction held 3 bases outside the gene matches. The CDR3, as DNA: TGCGCCAGCGGGGACAGAGCTAACTATGGCTACACCTTC. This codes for CASGDRANYGYTF.

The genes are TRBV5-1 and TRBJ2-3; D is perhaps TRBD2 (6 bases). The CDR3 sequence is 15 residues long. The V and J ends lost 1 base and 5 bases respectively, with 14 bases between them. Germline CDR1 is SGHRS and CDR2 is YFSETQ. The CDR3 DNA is TGCGCCAGCAGCTTGATCGGGGACTGGGAAGATACGCAGTATTTT. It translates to CASSLIGDWEDTQYF.

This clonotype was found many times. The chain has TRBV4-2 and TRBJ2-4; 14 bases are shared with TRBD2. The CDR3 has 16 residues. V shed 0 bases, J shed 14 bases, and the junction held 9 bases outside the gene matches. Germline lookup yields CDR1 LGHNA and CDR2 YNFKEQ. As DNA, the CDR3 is TGTGCCAGCAGCCAAGAATCGACTAGCGGGGGGGTACCGAAGTACTTC. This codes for CASSQESTSGGVPKYF.

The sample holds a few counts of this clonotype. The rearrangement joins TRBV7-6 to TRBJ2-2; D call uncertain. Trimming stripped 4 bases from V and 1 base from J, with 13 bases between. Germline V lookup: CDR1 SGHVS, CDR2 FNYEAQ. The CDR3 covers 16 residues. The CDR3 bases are TGTGCCAGCAGCTCCCCAAATTTGGGGAACACCGGGGAGCTGTTTTTT. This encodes CASSSPNLGNTGELFF.

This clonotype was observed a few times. The CDR3 DNA reads TGTGCCAGCAGTTTAGCGGCAGGGGGGCCCTACGAGCAGTACTTC. This translates into CASSLAAGGPYEQYF. The chain uses TRBV12-3 or TRBV12-4 and TRBJ2-7; D may be TRBD1 (7 bases). CDR3 size: 15 residues. Trimming took off 0 bases at V and 2 bases at J, with 11 bases between the two ends.

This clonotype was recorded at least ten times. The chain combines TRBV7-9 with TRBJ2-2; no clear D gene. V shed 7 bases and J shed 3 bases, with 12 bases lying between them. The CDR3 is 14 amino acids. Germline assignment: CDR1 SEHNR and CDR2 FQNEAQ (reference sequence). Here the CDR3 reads CASTLGQYTGELFF. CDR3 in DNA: TGTGCCAGCACCCTCGGCCAGTACACCGGGGAGCTGTTTTTT.

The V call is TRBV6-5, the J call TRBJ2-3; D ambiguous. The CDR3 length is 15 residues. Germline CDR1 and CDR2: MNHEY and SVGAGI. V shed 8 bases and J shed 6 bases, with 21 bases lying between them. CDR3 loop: CASGTFGFHGDTQYF. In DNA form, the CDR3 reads TGTGCCAGCGGAACCTTTGGGTTCCACGGGGATACGCAGTATTTT.

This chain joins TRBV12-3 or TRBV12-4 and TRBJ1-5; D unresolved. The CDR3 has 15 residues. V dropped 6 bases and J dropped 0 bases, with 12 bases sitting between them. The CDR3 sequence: CASSFDGNSNQPQHF. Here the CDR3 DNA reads TGTGCCAGCAGCTTCGACGGAAATAGCAATCAGCCCCAGCATTTT.

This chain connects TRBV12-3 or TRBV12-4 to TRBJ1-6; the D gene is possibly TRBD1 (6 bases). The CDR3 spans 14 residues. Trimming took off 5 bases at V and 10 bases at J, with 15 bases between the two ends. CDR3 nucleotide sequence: TGTGCCAGCAGTCCCAGGGGCTCGTACTCACCCCTCCACTTT. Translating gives CASSPRGSYSPLHF.

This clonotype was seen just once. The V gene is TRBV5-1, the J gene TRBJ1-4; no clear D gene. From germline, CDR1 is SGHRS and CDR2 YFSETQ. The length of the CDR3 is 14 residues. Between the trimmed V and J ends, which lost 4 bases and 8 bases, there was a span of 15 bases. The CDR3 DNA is TGCGCCAGCAGCACCGGGGAGAGGATAGAAAAACTGTTTTTT. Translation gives CASSTGERIEKLFF.

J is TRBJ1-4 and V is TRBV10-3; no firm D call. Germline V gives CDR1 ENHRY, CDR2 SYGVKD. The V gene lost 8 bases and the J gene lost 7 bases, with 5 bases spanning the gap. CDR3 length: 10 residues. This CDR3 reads CAIGGEKLFF. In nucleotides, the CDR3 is TGTGCCATCGGAGGTGAAAAACTGTTTTTT.

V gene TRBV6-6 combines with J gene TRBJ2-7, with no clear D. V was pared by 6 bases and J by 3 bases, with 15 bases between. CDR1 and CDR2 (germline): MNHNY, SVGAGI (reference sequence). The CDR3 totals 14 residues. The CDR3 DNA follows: TGTGCCAGCAGAGAAACGAATGACAACTACGAGCAGTACGTC. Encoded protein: CASRETNDNYEQYV.

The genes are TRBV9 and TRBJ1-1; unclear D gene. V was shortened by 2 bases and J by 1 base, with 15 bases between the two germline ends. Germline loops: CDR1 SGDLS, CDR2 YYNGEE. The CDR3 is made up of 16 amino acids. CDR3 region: CASSVSSKPSNTEAFF. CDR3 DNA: TGTGCCAGCAGCGTGAGCTCAAAGCCCTCGAACACTGAAGCTTTCTTT.

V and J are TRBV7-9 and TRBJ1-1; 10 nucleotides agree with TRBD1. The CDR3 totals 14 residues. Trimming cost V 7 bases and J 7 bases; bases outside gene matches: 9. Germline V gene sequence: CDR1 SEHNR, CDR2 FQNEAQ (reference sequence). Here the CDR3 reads CASTLGQGIDEAFF. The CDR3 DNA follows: TGTGCCAGCACCCTGGGACAGGGGATTGATGAAGCTTTCTTT.

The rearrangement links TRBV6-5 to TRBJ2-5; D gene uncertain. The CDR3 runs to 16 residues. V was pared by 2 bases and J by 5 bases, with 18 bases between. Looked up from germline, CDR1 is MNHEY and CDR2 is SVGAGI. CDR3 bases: TGTGCCAGCAGTTACCTGACCGATCCAAGGCGGGAGACCCAGTACTTC. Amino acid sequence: CASSYLTDPRRETQYF.